This T cell receptor (beta chain) was obtained from a study of graft-versus-host responses after intestinal transplantation. In the study overall: Recipients had transplants, and these were multivisceral, liver-intestinal, or isolated intestinal.

J gave up 0 bases and V 7 bases, and 8 bases lay outside the gene matches. CDR3 length: 15 residues. The germline gives CDR1 MNHNY, CDR2 SVGAGI (reference sequence). Plates contained approximately 200,000 CFSE-labeled responder cells and approximately 200,000 irradiated, violet-dye-labeled stimulator cells. Sorted after the reaction were proliferating CFSE-low CD3+CD4+ and CD3+CD8+ responders. Method: immunoSEQ multiplex PCR; TCRdb's copy keeps in-frame clones and lacks some. The data contain about 12,000 clones, around a third of them singletons. This TCR derives from a human patient who received an intestinal transplant. Sequenced material: alloreactive CD8+ T cells from a mixed lymphocyte reaction culture, taken before intestinal transplant. Subset here: CFSE-low proliferating T cells sorted from roughly six-day pre-transplant mixed lymphocyte reaction (GvH or HvG direction). The rearrangement joins TRBV6-6 to TRBJ2-7; 8 bases agree with TRBD2. The DNA of the CDR3 is TGTGCCAGCACCCACGGGGGGGGTCGCTCCTACGAGCAGTACTTC. Translation: CASTHGGGRSYEQYF.